This T cell receptor beta chain appears in the sequencing data of a study of Tregs in tolerant kidney transplant recipients (dated by TCRdb to about 2019). For context, the study as a whole: Related donors were used in the transplants with nonmyeloablative bone marrow transplantation, and mixed chimerism was transient in the human trials. The study used TCRbeta sequencing to identify donor-specific regulatory T cells before combined kidney and bone marrow transplantation, then tracked those cells after transplant. The investigation overall reported the following: Expanding Tregs with activated donor B cells appeared to identify the most biologically relevant and donor-specific TCRbeta repertoire. Donor-specific Treg expansion exceeded global Treg expansion in tolerant patients, suggesting antigen-driven rather than nonspecific expansion. PCR primers changed over time for some patients, so nucleotide-level comparison across those patients' samples was not possible. Because only a small number of patients were included, the study had limitations, and the results will need to be validated in larger populations as well as under other immunosuppression protocols. Although technical replication error seemed to be minimal, the question of biological reproducibility was not addressed directly.

Looking up the germline V gene yields CDR1 SQVTM and CDR2 ANQGSEA. Ends trimmed: V by 3 bases, J by 4 bases; bases unmatched to a gene: 5. The CDR3 starts with the cysteine, ends with the phenylalanine, and has 15 residues. The CDR3 was read in part: 36 bases, with the frame set at base 1. Concerning this clone itself: Its antigen is not yet known. The CDR3 end lies 3 residues beyond the end of the read and is filled in from the germline J gene.

What this sample's time point label stands for: blood sample drawn before combined kidney and bone marrow transplant. Thawed PBMCs were FACS-sorted into unstimulated Tregs (CD4+CD25+CD127-), CD4+ non-Tregs (CD4+CD25-), CD4 cells and CD8 cells. 4 combined kidney and bone marrow transplant recipients from the ITN036ST trial were included as patients, and samples were available only from these trial subjects. Healthy control blood was separated into PBMCs by Ficoll density gradient and cryopreserved, and patient PBMCs were collected both before and after transplant. For TCRbeta CDR3 sequencing, genomic DNA was extracted from sorted cells using the QIAGEN DNeasy Blood and Tissue Kit. High-throughput TCRbeta CDR3 sequencing, which included PCR amplification with bias correction and internal controls, was done commercially through immunoSEQ. Under the source paper's analysis protocol: Unique productive TCRbeta sequences were defined by CDR3 nucleotide sequence where primers matched, and otherwise by CDR3 amino acid sequence together with Vbeta and Jbeta genes. Sorting error was corrected by removing sequences shared between sorted populations at a frequency ratio of 2:1 or less, and the remaining shared sequences were assigned to the higher population. Sequences were defined as donor-reactive when expanded at least 5-fold in CFSE-low cells versus unstimulated cells and present at a frequency of at least 0.01% in CFSE-low cells. Jensen-Shannon divergence calculated on the top 100 TCRbeta sequences ranked by frequency was used to measure repertoire divergence. For samples with multiple sequencing runs, sorting error was corrected in each run separately before the runs were combined. TCRdb stores this immuneACCESS table with in-frame sequences only. Part of the clones is absent; in the studies checked, under half of the shortfall reflects unresolved V genes, and no reason is known for the rest. V and J calls and clone size are given by that table; D and trimming were obtained from the DNA. The sample table records more than 30,000 clones. In total, the top ten clones hold under 15% of the sample.

The receptor comes from a human donor who received a combined kidney and bone marrow transplant. The receptor chain draws on TRBV29-1 and TRBJ2-1, and 11 junctional nucleotides match TRBD2. The material sequenced was CD8+ T cells from blood, taken before the transplant. The CDR3 region has the sequence CSVDAASGRYNEQFF. The sequenced CDR3 bases are TGCAGCGTTGATGCTGCTAGCGGGAGGTACAATGAG.